The T cell receptor beta chain under discussion was sequenced for a study of shared clonotypes between healthy human individuals. Findings and caveats of the study: There were few donors, and this limited the genetic and exposure-history diversity represented.

A remark on this clone: Its target is unknown.

In the authors' methods: From ImmunoSEQ came sequences covering only the junction and carrying no quality scores, so filtering differed. Profiling relied on immunoSEQ multiplex PCR, and the TCRdb table lists in-frame clones only, not all of them. Clone size and V and J calls were adopted from that table, with D and trimming inferred from the DNA. The sample has more than 2 million clones, around 93% seen once. Trimming shortened V by 3 bases and J by 12 bases, and 12 bases separated the two germline ends. The V gene's germline CDR1 is GTSNPN and CDR2 SVGIG (reference sequence). This CDR3 is built from 11 residues. Naive CD8 cells lacked CD45RO and underwent positive selection for CCR7, leaving out terminally differentiated effector memory CD45RA+ cells.

The chain joins TRBV30 to TRBJ2-1; D is possibly TRBD2 (5 bases). Input material: naive CD8+ T cells from PBMCs. The TCR sequence derives from a man younger than 35 in good health. Some clones in this sample may be carry-over from other donors' samples. The CDR3 is CAWRTPRGQFF. In nucleotides, the CDR3 is TGTGCCTGGAGGACTCCTCGGGGGCAGTTCTTC.